The 6 T cell receptor beta chains listed next were all sequenced from one sample in a study of cytomegalovirus exposure and HLA in healthy donors. The primer mix had 60 Vbeta and 13 Jbeta primers. TCRdb's copy holds only in-frame clones and misses some; the assay was immunoSEQ multiplex PCR. The data hold about 130,000 clones, with approximately 61% observed a single time. Sequencing input: PBMCs. These receptors came from a human donor in good health.

This clone was seen a handful of times. This rearrangement joins TRBV5-1 to TRBJ1-1; D is unresolved. Trimming took off 6 bases at V and 3 bases at J, with 12 bases between the two ends. There are 13 residues in the CDR3. Germline loops: CDR1 SGHRS, CDR2 YFSETQ. CDR3 DNA sequence: TGCGCCAGCACCCCAAGAGCCGACACTGAAGCTTTCTTT. It translates to CASTPRADTEAFF.

As concerns this clone: The same CDR3 arises from other DNA sequences in this sample as well. The chain links TRBV2 to TRBJ2-7; D remains ambiguous. The germline V and J ends were trimmed by 6 bases and 2 bases, with 5 bases remaining between them. CDR1 SNHLY and CDR2 FYNNEI come from the germline V gene. The CDR3 covers 11 residues. Here the CDR3 DNA reads TGTGCCAGCAGACTCACCTACGAGCAGTACTTC. Translating it yields CASRLTYEQYF.

This sequence joins TRBV7-3 and TRBJ2-2; 9 bases match TRBD1. The V segment lost 5 bases and the J segment 5 bases; nucleotides outside the gene matches: 9. The germline CDR1 and CDR2 sequences are SGHTA and FQGTGA. The CDR3 contains 16 residues. Here the CDR3 DNA reads TGTGCCAGCAGCGTGGGACAGGGAGGCGGGACCGGGGAGCTGTTTTTT. Its protein is CASSVGQGGGTGELFF.

The rearrangement uses TRBV15 and TRBJ2-5, with TRBD1 matching over 7 bases. Per the germline V gene, CDR1 is LNHNV and CDR2 is YYDKDF (reference sequence). This CDR3 has 16 residues. With V trimmed by 3 bases and J by 0 bases, 7 bases remained unmatched. The CDR3 loop is CATSSERQGDQETQYF. As DNA, the CDR3 is TGTGCCACCAGCAGTGAAAGACAGGGTGACCAAGAGACCCAGTACTTC.

The V call is TRBV2, the J call TRBJ2-3, with D maybe TRBD2 (6 bases). V was cut by 6 bases and J by 2 bases, with 12 bases left in between. The V gene's germline CDR1 is SNHLY and CDR2 FYNNEI. The CDR3 runs 14 residues. CDR3 region: CASRPGLITDTQYF. CDR3 in DNA: TGTGCCAGCAGGCCGGGACTGATCACAGATACGCAGTATTTT.

This clone was detected a few times. The chain combines TRBV4-2 with TRBJ1-5; D is ambiguous. Germline loops: CDR1 LGHNA, CDR2 YNFKEQ. The V end lost 0 bases, the J end lost 6 bases, and 9 bases lay between the germline ends. There are 14 residues in the CDR3. DNA of the CDR3: TGTGCCAGCAGCCAAGAGGGCTTGGGTCAGCCCCAGCATTTT. Its protein product is CASSQEGLGQPQHF.